This T cell receptor (beta chain) was sequenced during a study of T cells in Graves' hyperthyroidism and ophthalmopathy. Study-wide findings and caveats: From stable hyperthyroidism, ophthalmopathy was set apart by a 13 V-J model. Most thyroid-expanded clonotypes above 0.001 were also found in blood.

Diagnoses were made from clinical symptoms, serum measures (thyroxine and TRAb), thyroid ultrasound and orbital computed tomography. RNA transcripts were the template for amplifying TCR beta CDR3 regions. TCR CDR3 underwent first-round RT-PCR with the HTBI primer set. TCRdb analysed the multiplex PCR reads with MiXCR anew, one entry per CDR3 protein. Among approximately 530,000 distinct CDR3 sequences, 16% were seen once, and the ten largest hold approximately 18%. This clonotype occurred many times. Its specificity is unknown. V was pared by 7 bases and J by 2 bases, with 4 bases between. Germline lookup yields CDR1 SGHTA and CDR2 FQGNSA. This CDR3 is 11 amino acids long.

The rearrangement links TRBV7-2 to TRBJ2-3; no clear D. Sequenced sample: blood. The TCR was taken from a woman aged 18-29 years with Graves' hyperthyroidism. The CDR3 sequence: CASTVTDTQYF. The CDR3 nucleotides read TGTGCCAGCACTGTCACAGATACGCAGTATTTT.